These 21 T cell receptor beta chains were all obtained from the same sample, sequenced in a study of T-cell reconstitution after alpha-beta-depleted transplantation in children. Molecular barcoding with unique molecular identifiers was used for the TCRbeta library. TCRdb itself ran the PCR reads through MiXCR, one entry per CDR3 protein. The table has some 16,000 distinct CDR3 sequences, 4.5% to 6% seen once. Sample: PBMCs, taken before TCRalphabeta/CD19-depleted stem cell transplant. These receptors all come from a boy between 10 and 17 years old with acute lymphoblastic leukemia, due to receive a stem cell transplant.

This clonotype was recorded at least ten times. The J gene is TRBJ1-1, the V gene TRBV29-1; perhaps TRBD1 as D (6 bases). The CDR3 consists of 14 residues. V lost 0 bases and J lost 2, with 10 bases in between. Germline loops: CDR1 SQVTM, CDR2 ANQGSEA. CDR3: CSVEDHRANTEAFF. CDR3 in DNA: TGCAGCGTTGAAGATCACAGGGCCAACACTGAAGCTTTCTTT. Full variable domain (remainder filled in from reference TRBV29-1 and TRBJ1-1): SAVISQKPSRDICQRGTSLTIQCQVDSQVTMMFWYRQQPGQSLTLIATANQGSEATYESGFVIDKFPISRPNLTFSTLTVSNMSPEDSSIYLCSVEDHRANTEAFFGQGTRLTVV.

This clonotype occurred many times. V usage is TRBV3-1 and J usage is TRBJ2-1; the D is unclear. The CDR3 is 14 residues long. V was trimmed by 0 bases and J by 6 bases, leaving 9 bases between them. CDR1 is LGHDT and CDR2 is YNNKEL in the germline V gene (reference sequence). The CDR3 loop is CASSQDPDINEQFF. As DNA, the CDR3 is TGTGCCAGCAGCCAAGATCCCGATATCAATGAGCAGTTCTTC.

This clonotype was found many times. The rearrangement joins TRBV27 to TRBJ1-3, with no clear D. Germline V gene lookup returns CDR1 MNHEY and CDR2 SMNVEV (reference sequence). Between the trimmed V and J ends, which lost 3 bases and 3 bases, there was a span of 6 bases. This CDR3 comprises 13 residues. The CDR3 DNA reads TGTGCCAGCAGTTTCATTTTTGGAAACACCATATATTTT. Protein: CASSFIFGNTIYF.

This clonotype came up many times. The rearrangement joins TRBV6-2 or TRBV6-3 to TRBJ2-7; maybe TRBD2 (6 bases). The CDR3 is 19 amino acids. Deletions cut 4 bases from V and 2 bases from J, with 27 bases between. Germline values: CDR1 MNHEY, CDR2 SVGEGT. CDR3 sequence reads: CASSSSPRALPWTTYEQYF. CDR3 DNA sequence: TGTGCCAGCAGTTCCAGCCCAAGGGCACTACCTTGGACTACCTACGAGCAGTACTTC.

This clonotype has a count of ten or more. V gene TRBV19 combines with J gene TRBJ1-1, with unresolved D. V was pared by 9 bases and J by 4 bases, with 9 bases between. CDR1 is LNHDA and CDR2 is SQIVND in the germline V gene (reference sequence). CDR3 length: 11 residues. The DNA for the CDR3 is TGTGCCAGCTGCGACCTCACTGAAGCTTTCTTT. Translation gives CASCDLTEAFF.

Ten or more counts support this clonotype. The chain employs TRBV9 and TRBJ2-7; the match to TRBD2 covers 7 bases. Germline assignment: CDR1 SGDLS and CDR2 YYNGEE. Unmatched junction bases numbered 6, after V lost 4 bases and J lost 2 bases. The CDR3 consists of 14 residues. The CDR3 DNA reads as TGTGCCAGCAGCCCCTTGGGGGGGACCTACGAGCAGTACTTC. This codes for CASSPLGGTYEQYF.

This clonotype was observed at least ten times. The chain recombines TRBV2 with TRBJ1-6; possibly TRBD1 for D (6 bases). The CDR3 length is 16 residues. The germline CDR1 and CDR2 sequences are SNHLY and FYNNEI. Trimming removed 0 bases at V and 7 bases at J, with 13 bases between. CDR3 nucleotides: TGTGCCAGCAGTGAAGCGCTATGGGGGGCCAATTCACCCCTCCACTTT. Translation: CASSEALWGANSPLHF.

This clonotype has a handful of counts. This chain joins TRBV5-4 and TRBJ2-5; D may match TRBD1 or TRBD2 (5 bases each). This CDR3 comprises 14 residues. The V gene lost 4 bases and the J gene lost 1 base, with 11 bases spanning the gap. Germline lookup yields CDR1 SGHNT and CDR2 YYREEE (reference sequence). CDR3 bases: TGTGCCAGCAGCGCAGGGACGTTCCAAGAGACCCAGTACTTC. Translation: CASSAGTFQETQYF.

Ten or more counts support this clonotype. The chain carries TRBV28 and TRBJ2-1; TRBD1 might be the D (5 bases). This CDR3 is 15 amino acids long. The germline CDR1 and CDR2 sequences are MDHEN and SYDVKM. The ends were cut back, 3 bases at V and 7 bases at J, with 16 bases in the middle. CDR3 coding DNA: TGTGCCAGCAGTTTTCCGCTAGACAGACGTAATGAGCAGTTCTTC. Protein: CASSFPLDRRNEQFF.

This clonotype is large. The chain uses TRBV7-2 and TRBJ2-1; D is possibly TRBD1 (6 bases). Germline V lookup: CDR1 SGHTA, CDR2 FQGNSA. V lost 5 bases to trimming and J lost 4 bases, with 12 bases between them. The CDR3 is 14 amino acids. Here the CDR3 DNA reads TGTGCCAGCAGCCAGGGGTGGGGATACAATGAGCAGTTCTTC. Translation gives CASSQGWGYNEQFF.

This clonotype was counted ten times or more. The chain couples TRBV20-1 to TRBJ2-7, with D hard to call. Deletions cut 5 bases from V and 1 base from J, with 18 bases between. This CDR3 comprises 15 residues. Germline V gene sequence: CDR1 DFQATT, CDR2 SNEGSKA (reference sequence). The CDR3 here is CSAESKDGFSYEQYF. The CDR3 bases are TGCAGTGCTGAAAGTAAGGACGGATTTTCCTACGAGCAGTACTTC.

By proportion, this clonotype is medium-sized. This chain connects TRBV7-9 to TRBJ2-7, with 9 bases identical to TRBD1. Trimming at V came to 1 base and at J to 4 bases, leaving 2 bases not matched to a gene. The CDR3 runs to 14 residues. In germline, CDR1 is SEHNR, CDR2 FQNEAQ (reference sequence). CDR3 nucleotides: TGTGCCAGCAGCTTAGGGACAGGGGCTTACGAGCAGTACTTC. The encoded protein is CASSLGTGAYEQYF. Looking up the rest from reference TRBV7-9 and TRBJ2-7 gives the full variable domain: DTGVSQNPRHKITKRGQNVTFRCDPISEHNRLYWYRQTLGQGPEFLTYFQNEAQLEKSRLLSDRFSAERPKGSFSTLEIQRTEQGDSAMYLCASSLGTGAYEQYFGPGTRLTVT.

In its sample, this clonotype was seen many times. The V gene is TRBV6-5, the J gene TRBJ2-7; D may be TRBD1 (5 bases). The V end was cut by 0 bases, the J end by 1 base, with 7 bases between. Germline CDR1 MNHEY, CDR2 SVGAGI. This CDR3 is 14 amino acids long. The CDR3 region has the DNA TGTGCCAGCAGTTACTCGGACAAATCCTACGAGCAGTACTTC. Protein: CASSYSDKSYEQYF.

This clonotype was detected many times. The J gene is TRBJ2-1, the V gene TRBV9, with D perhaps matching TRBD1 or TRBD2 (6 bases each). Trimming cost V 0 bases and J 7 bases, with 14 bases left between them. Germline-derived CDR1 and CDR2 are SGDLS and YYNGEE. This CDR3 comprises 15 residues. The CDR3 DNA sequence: TGTGCCAGCAGCGTAGGGGGGGCCGTATGGAATGAGCAGTTCTTC. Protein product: CASSVGGAVWNEQFF.

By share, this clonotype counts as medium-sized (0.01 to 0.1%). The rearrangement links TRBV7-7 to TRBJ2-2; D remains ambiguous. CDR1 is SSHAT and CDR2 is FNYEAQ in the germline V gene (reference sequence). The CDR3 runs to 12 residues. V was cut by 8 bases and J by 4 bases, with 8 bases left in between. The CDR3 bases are TGTGCCAGCGGCCCTTTCACCGGGGAGCTGTTTTTT. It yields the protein CASGPFTGELFF. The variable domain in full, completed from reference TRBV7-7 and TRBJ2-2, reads GAGVSQSPRYKVTKRGQDVTLRCDPISSHATLYWYQQALGQGPEFLTYFNYEAQPDKSGLPSDRFSAERPEGSISTLTIQRTEQRDSAMYRCASGPFTGELFFGEGSRLTVL.

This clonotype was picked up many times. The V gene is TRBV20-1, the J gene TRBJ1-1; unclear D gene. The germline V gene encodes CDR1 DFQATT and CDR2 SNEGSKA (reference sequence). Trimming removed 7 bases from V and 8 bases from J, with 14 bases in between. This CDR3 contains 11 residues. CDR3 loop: CSGWVATEAFF. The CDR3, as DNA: TGCAGTGGATGGGTGGCTACGGAAGCTTTCTTT.

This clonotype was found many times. In DNA form, the CDR3 reads TGTGCCAGCTCCGCTACCCCGGGGACAGGGACCTTC. Protein: CASSATPGTGTF. The gene calls are TRBV18 and TRBJ1-2; 9 nucleotides align to TRBD1. Germline V lookup: CDR1 KGHSH, CDR2 LQKENI. The CDR3 consists of 12 residues. Trimming removed 6 bases from V and 14 bases from J; junction bases left unmatched: 10.

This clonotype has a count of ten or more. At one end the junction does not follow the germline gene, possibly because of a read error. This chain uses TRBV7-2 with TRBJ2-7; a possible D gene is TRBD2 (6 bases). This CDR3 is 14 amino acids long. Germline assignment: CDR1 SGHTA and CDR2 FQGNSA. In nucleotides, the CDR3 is TGTGCCAGCAGCATAGCGGTCAGCTCCCACGAGCAGTACTTC. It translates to CASSIAVSSHEQYF.

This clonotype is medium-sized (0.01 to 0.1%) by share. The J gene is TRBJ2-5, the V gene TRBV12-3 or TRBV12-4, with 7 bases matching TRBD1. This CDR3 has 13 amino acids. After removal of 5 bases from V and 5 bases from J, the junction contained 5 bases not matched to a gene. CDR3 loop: CASSTGQEETQYF. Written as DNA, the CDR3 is TGTGCCAGCAGTACCGGACAGGAGGAGACCCAGTACTTC.

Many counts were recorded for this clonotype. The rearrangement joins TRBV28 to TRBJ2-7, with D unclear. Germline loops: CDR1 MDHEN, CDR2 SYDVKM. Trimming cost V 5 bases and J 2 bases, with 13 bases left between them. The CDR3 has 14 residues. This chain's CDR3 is CASSQRVAAYEQYF. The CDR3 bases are TGTGCCAGCAGTCAACGGGTCGCAGCCTACGAGCAGTACTTC. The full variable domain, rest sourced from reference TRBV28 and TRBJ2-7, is DVKVTQSSRYLVKRTGEKVFLECVQDMDHENMFWYRQDPGLGLRLIYFSYDVKMKEKGDIPEGYSVSREKKERFSLILESASTNQTSMYLCASSQRVAAYEQYFGPGTRLTVT.

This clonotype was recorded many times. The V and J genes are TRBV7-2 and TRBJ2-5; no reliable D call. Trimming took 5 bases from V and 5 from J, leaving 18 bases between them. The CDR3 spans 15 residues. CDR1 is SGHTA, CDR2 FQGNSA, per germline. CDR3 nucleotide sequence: TGTGCCAGCAGCCCCCGATGGGCCCTGGGGGAGACCCAGTACTTC. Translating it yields CASSPRWALGETQYF.